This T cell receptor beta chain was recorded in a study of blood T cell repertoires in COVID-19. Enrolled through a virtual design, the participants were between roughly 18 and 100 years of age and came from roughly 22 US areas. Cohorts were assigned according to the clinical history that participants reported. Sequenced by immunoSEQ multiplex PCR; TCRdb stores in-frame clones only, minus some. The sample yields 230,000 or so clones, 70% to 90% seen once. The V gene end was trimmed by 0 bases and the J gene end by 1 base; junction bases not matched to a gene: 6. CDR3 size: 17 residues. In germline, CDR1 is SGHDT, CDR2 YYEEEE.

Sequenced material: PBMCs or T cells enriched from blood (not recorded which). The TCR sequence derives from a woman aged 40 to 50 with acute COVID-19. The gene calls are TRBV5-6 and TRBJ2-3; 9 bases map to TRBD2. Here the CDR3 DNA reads TGTGCCAGCAGCTTGGCAATAGCGGGGGTGGGCACAGATACGCAGTATTTT. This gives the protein CASSLAIAGVGTDTQYF.